This record looks at one T cell receptor beta chain sequence and its context. Its antigen remains unidentified. The entry originates in a study of T cell responses to AZD1222 COVID-19 vaccine. Study conclusions and caveats: Clonal diversity may have been underestimated in mostly white British donors.

The germline V gene has CDR1 SGDLS and CDR2 YYNGEE. V shed 2 bases and J shed 5 bases, with 10 bases lying between them. The CDR3 extends over 13 amino acids. Assay used: immunoSEQ multiplex PCR; TCRdb lists only in-frame clones, some missing. The sample holds around 130,000 clones, roughly nine tenths seen once. The TCR was taken from an adult who received the AZD1222 COVID-19 vaccine. Source: peripheral blood, taken 28 days after the second AZD1222 dose. This chain uses TRBV9 with TRBJ2-5; D is ambiguous. CDR3 protein: CASSVQGWETQYF. Here the CDR3 DNA reads TGTGCCAGCAGCGTTCAAGGTTGGGAGACCCAGTACTTC.